Shown below are 21 T cell receptor beta chains from a single sample sequenced in a study of blood T cell repertoires in COVID-19. The protocol was immunoSEQ multiplex PCR, while the TCRdb copy is restricted to in-frame clones and leaves out a portion. The sample holds under 450,000 clones, roughly 90% seen once. Sequencing was performed on peripheral blood. The receptors come from a woman in her forties with COVID-19, enrolled during active disease.

This clone occurred a few times. CDR3 DNA: TGTGCCAGCAGCTATGGGACATACTTGAGAGAAAAACTGTTTTTT. Its translation is CASSYGTYLREKLFF. The chain joins TRBV7-2 to TRBJ1-4; D perhaps matches TRBD1 (6 bases). The V gene's germline CDR1 is SGHTA and CDR2 FQGNSA. The CDR3 totals 15 residues. The V gene lost 4 bases and the J gene lost 8 bases, with 17 bases spanning the gap. The full variable domain, with the rest looked up from reference TRBV7-2 and TRBJ1-4, is GAGVSQSPSNKVTEKGKDVELRCDPISGHTALYWYRQSLGQGLEFLIYFQGNSAPDKSGLPSDRFSAERTGGSVSTLTIQRTQQEDSAVYLCASSYGTYLREKLFFGSGTQLSVL.

The chain couples TRBV7-2 to TRBJ1-2; weak D call: TRBD1 (6 bases). Germline V lookup: CDR1 SGHTA, CDR2 FQGNSA. Trimming left V 1 base short and J 7 bases short, with 19 bases between. The CDR3 has 16 residues. DNA of the CDR3: TGTGCCAGCAGCTTAGGGTCCCCCGCGGGGGGCTTTGGCTACACCTTC. It encodes CASSLGSPAGGFGYTF. Full variable domain (missing parts from reference TRBV7-2 and TRBJ1-2): GAGVSQSPSNKVTEKGKDVELRCDPISGHTALYWYRQSLGQGLEFLIYFQGNSAPDKSGLPSDRFSAERTGGSVSTLTIQRTQQEDSAVYLCASSLGSPAGGFGYTFGSGTRLTVV.

The chain has TRBV2 and TRBJ1-5, with D perhaps matching TRBD1 (6 bases). Deletions cut 1 base from V and 1 base from J, with 14 bases between. Germline CDR1 reads SNHLY; CDR2 reads FYNNEI. The CDR3 is 17 residues long. The DNA for the CDR3 is TGTGCCAGCAGTGAAGGCGGGGGCCAACGGAGCAATCAGCCCCAGCATTTT. Its protein product is CASSEGGGQRSNQPQHF.

The V gene is TRBV5-1, the J gene TRBJ2-3; possibly TRBD1 for D (5 bases). This CDR3 is 14 amino acids long. V lost 4 bases to trimming and J lost 2 bases, with 11 bases between them. In germline, CDR1 is SGHRS, CDR2 YFSETQ. The CDR3 nucleotides read TGCGCCAGCAGCGGGGCCCGACCCACAGATACGCAGTATTTT. Residues: CASSGARPTDTQYF.

V is TRBV21-1 and J is TRBJ1-5; the table's D call, TRBD1, has no DNA check behind it. TRBV21-1 is a listed pseudogene. This CDR3 comprises 16 residues. The CDR3 nucleotides read TGTGCCAGCAGCCCACGACAGGGGAGTAGCAATCAGCCCCAGCATTTT. Translating it yields CASSPRQGSSNQPQHF.

This chain links TRBV15 with TRBJ1-4; a weak D match, TRBD1 (5 bases). The CDR3 covers 15 residues. V was cut by 2 bases and J by 6 bases, with 13 bases left in between. Germline CDR1 LNHNV, CDR2 YYDKDF (reference sequence). The CDR3 reads CATSRRSGGDEKLFF. The CDR3 nucleotides read TGTGCCACCAGCAGACGTTCGGGGGGGGATGAAAAACTGTTTTTT.

The chain employs TRBV2 and TRBJ1-2; 10 nucleotides match TRBD1. CDR3 length: 16 amino acids. V shed 4 bases and J 4 bases; nucleotides not matched to a gene: 9. Germline CDR1 SNHLY, CDR2 FYNNEI. CDR3 sequence reads: CASSAGTGALLYGYTF. DNA of the CDR3: TGTGCCAGCAGTGCCGGGACAGGGGCCCTGCTCTATGGCTACACCTTC.

V usage is TRBV28 and J usage is TRBJ2-5; D gene unclear. The CDR3 covers 11 residues. V was trimmed by 3 bases and J by 5 bases, leaving 4 bases between them. The V gene's germline CDR1 is MDHEN and CDR2 SYDVKM. The CDR3 is CASSFRETQYF. The CDR3 DNA follows: TGTGCCAGCAGTTTCCGGGAGACCCAGTACTTC. Full variable domain (missing parts from reference TRBV28 and TRBJ2-5): DVKVTQSSRYLVKRTGEKVFLECVQDMDHENMFWYRQDPGLGLRLIYFSYDVKMKEKGDIPEGYSVSREKKERFSLILESASTNQTSMYLCASSFRETQYFGPGTRLLVL.

The genes are TRBV18 and TRBJ2-5; TRBD1 is a possible D gene (6 bases). Looked up from germline, CDR1 is KGHSH and CDR2 is LQKENI. V was shortened by 1 base and J by 2 bases, with 14 bases between the two germline ends. The length of the CDR3 is 16 residues. CDR3 in amino acids: CASSPQDRFLQETQYF. CDR3 DNA: TGTGCCAGCTCACCACAAGACAGGTTCCTACAAGAGACCCAGTACTTC.

The chain combines TRBV6-4 with TRBJ1-1; D unclear. Trimming removed 5 bases from V and 1 base from J, with 11 bases in between. This CDR3 spans 14 amino acids. The germline CDR1 and CDR2 sequences are MRHNA and SNTAGT. The CDR3 DNA is TGTGCCAGCAGTCCTACCACAGAGAACACTGAAGCTTTCTTT. It yields the protein CASSPTTENTEAFF.

The rearrangement joins TRBV21-1 to TRBJ2-3; the listed D gene, TRBD2, was not tested against the DNA. TRBV21-1 is recorded as a pseudogene. The CDR3 extends over 16 amino acids. The CDR3 here is CASSKRAGGPRHTQYF. As DNA, the CDR3 is TGTGCCAGCAGCAAAAGGGCGGGAGGGCCTCGACATACGCAGTATTTT.

The rearrangement links TRBV5-1 to TRBJ2-1; 7 bases align to TRBD2. Germline CDR1 is SGHRS and CDR2 is YFSETQ. V trimming: 2 bases; J trimming: 4 bases; junction bases outside the gene matches: 9. CDR3 length equals 16 residues. The CDR3, as DNA: TGCGCCAGCAGCTTCTCTGGGCGGGGGAGATACAATGAGCAGTTCTTC. Translation gives CASSFSGRGRYNEQFF. Full variable domain (remainder filled in from reference TRBV5-1 and TRBJ2-1): KAGVTQTPRYLIKTRGQQVTLSCSPISGHRSVSWYQQTPGQGLQFLFEYFSETQRNKGNFPGRFSGRQFSNSRSEMNVSTLELGDSALYLCASSFSGRGRYNEQFFGPGTRLTVL.

The chain combines TRBV19 with TRBJ2-2; no clear D gene. The V and J ends lost 1 base and 6 bases respectively, with 12 bases between them. The germline V gene has CDR1 LNHDA and CDR2 SQIVND (reference sequence). The CDR3 runs to 15 residues. The CDR3 loop is CASSIALGRAGELFF. The CDR3, as DNA: TGTGCCAGTAGTATAGCCCTAGGCCGAGCCGGGGAGCTGTTTTTT.

The rearrangement joins TRBV6-6 to TRBJ1-4, with no clear D. The germline V gene encodes CDR1 MNHNY and CDR2 SVGAGI (reference sequence). This CDR3 is 16 amino acids long. Trimming shortened V by 7 bases and J by 0 bases, and 15 bases separated the two germline ends. CDR3 sequence (DNA): TGTGCCAGCACCCAACTCGCCGGAGCAACTAATGAAAAACTGTTTTTT. This gives the protein CASTQLAGATNEKLFF.

The chain recombines TRBV5-1 with TRBJ1-5, with TRBD1 identical over 8 bases. V shed 1 base and J 6 bases; nucleotides not matched to a gene: 0. The CDR3 length is 13 residues. Germline assignment: CDR1 SGHRS and CDR2 YFSETQ. The CDR3 is CASSLTGGQPQHF. The CDR3 DNA sequence: TGCGCCAGCAGCTTGACAGGGGGTCAGCCCCAGCATTTT.

The chain uses TRBV30 and TRBJ1-2; D gene unclear. The CDR3 consists of 15 residues. CDR1 is GTSNPN, CDR2 SVGIG, per germline (reference sequence). With 4 bases removed from V and 4 bases from J, the gap between germline ends came to 19 bases. CDR3 residues: CAWNKIGQAGYGYTF. CDR3 nucleotide sequence: TGTGCCTGGAACAAGATAGGCCAAGCGGGCTATGGCTACACCTTC. Together with reference TRBV30 and TRBJ1-2, the CDR3 gives the full variable domain: SQTIHQWPATLVQPVGSPLSLECTVEGTSNPNLYWYRQAAGRGLQLLFYSVGIGQISSEVPQNLSASRPQDRQFILSSKKLLLSDSGFYLCAWNKIGQAGYGYTFGSGTRLTVV.

The V call is TRBV7-9, the J call TRBJ1-4, with D possibly TRBD1 on 5 matching bases. The germline V and J ends were trimmed by 6 bases and 3 bases, with 8 bases remaining between them. Germline assignment: CDR1 SEHNR and CDR2 FQNEAQ (reference sequence). The length of the CDR3 is 13 residues. CDR3 amino acids: CASRSRANEKLFF. The CDR3 DNA follows: TGTGCCAGCAGGTCCAGGGCTAATGAAAAACTGTTTTTT.

V and J are TRBV6-1 and TRBJ1-5, with unresolved D. CDR3 length: 16 residues. V lost 3 bases to trimming and J lost 2 bases, with 14 bases between them. Germline CDR1 reads MNHNS; CDR2 reads SASEGT. CDR3 coding DNA: TGTGCCAGCAGTGAGTGGGCACTTGGTGGCAATCAGCCCCAGCATTTT. Translation: CASSEWALGGNQPQHF.

The V gene is TRBV6-5, the J gene TRBJ1-2; TRBD1 aligns across 10 bases. There are 16 residues in the CDR3. The V and J ends lost 4 bases and 4 bases, in that order; junction bases with no gene match: 9. Germline V gene lookup returns CDR1 MNHEY and CDR2 SVGAGI. The CDR3 bases are TGTGCCAGCAGTTCGCTTACCGGGACAGGGGCCTATGGCTACACCTTC. Its protein is CASSSLTGTGAYGYTF.

The gene calls are TRBV28 and TRBJ1-1, with 8 bases lining up with TRBD1. J lost 1 base, V lost 7 bases, and 8 bases had no gene match. Germline assignment: CDR1 MDHEN and CDR2 SYDVKM. The CDR3 has 15 residues. CDR3 protein: CASKDRGRRNTEAFF. Written as DNA, the CDR3 is TGTGCCAGCAAAGACAGGGGTAGGAGGAACACTGAAGCTTTCTTT.

This chain links TRBV29-1 with TRBJ1-2, with D perhaps matching TRBD1 (6 bases). The CDR3 is made up of 12 amino acids. Germline lookup yields CDR1 SQVTM and CDR2 ANQGSEA. The V gene lost 6 bases and the J gene lost 7 bases, with 15 bases spanning the gap. CDR3 nucleotide sequence: TGCAGCGTGGACAGTCTAGCCTTTGGCTACACCTTC. It codes for CSVDSLAFGYTF.